A selection of T cell receptor beta chains follows, all from one sample in a study of T cell responses to AZD1222 COVID-19 vaccine. Measured with immunoSEQ multiplex PCR; TCRdb has only the in-frame clones, and not every one. The sample has around 150,000 clones, about 90% seen once. Specimen: peripheral blood, collected 28 days after the second AZD1222 dose. The receptors were sampled from an adult who received the AZD1222 COVID-19 vaccine. The CDR3 runs from the conserved cysteine through the conserved F or W. The D gene is left open where the match is weak. Expanded clones get a size class; other rows say once, few or many, or leave the size out.

d_gene: NA; j_gene: TRBJ1-1; v_gene: TRBV9; abundance: NA; CDR3nt: TGTGCCAGCAGCGCCAGGGCCCAGGGAGGAGGCACTGAAGCTTTCTTT; CDR3aa: CASSARAQGGGTEAFF
d_gene: NA; j_gene: TRBJ1-3; v_gene: TRBV6-5; abundance: once; CDR3nt: TGTGCCAGCAGTTCCCCCAGAGGAAACACCATATATTTT; CDR3aa: CASSSPRGNTIYF
d_gene: NA; j_gene: TRBJ1-5; v_gene: TRBV7-9; abundance: NA; CDR3nt: TGTGCCAGCAGCTTAGGGTTGAATCAGCCCCAGCATTTT; CDR3aa: CASSLGLNQPQHF
d_gene: TRBD2; j_gene: TRBJ2-7; v_gene: TRBV5-1; abundance: NA; CDR3nt: TGCGCCAGCAGCTTGGGCGGGGAGGGGTACGAGCAGTACTTC; CDR3aa: CASSLGGEGYEQYF
d_gene: NA; j_gene: TRBJ2-1; v_gene: TRBV9; abundance: NA; CDR3nt: TGTGCCAGCAGCGTAGCAACCTACAATGAGCAGTTCTTC; CDR3aa: CASSVATYNEQFF
d_gene: NA; j_gene: TRBJ2-2; v_gene: TRBV11-2; abundance: NA; CDR3nt: TGTGCCAGCAGCCCACAGGGAACCGGGGAGCTGTTTTTT; CDR3aa: CASSPQGTGELFF
d_gene: NA; j_gene: TRBJ1-1; v_gene: TRBV19; abundance: few; CDR3nt: TGTGCCAGTACGAGTGTAGGGGGATTGGGAACTGAAGCTTTCTTT; CDR3aa: CASTSVGGLGTEAFF
d_gene: NA; j_gene: TRBJ1-1; v_gene: TRBV11-1; abundance: NA; CDR3nt: TGTGCCAGCAGCCCATCCCTGAACACTGAAGCTTTCTTT; CDR3aa: CASSPSLNTEAFF
d_gene: NA; j_gene: TRBJ1-1; v_gene: TRBV18; abundance: NA; CDR3nt: TGTGCCAGCTCACCTTCCTCCCGGAACACTGAAGCTTTCTTT; CDR3aa: CASSPSSRNTEAFF
d_gene: NA; j_gene: TRBJ1-5; v_gene: TRBV6-6; abundance: NA; CDR3nt: TGTGCCAGCAGTTACAAGGGTCCCAATCAGCCCCAGCATTTT; CDR3aa: CASSYKGPNQPQHF
d_gene: NA; j_gene: TRBJ2-3; v_gene: TRBV27; abundance: NA; CDR3nt: TGTGCCAGCAGCACCGACCGACGCACAGATACGCAGTATTTT; CDR3aa: CASSTDRRTDTQYF
d_gene: NA; j_gene: TRBJ2-2; v_gene: TRBV6-5; abundance: NA; CDR3nt: TGTGCCAGCAGTTACTCGGGGCCAGCCGGGGAGCTGTTTTTT; CDR3aa: CASSYSGPAGELFF
d_gene: TRBD1; j_gene: TRBJ1-6; v_gene: TRBV18; abundance: NA; CDR3nt: TGTGCCAGCTCACCGTCCCGGGACAGAGATTCACCCCTCCACTTT; CDR3aa: CASSPSRDRDSPLHF
d_gene: NA; j_gene: TRBJ1-6; v_gene: TRBV7-8; abundance: NA; CDR3nt: TGTGCCAGCAGCTTAGCCGGGGGAAATTCACCCCTCCACTTT; CDR3aa: CASSLAGGNSPLHF
d_gene: TRBD1; j_gene: TRBJ1-3; v_gene: TRBV6-5; abundance: NA; CDR3nt: TGTGCCAGCAGACGACAGGGGAGCGACACCATATATTTT; CDR3aa: CASRRQGSDTIYF
d_gene: TRBD1; j_gene: TRBJ2-7; v_gene: TRBV6-1; abundance: NA; CDR3nt: TGTGCCAGCAGTGAGGAGGGGACAGGGACCTACGAGCAGTACTTC; CDR3aa: CASSEEGTGTYEQYF
d_gene: TRBD2; j_gene: TRBJ2-3; v_gene: TRBV9; abundance: NA; CDR3nt: TGTGCCAGCAGCGTAGGTCGCGGGGGGGCCGGAGATACGCAGTATTTT; CDR3aa: CASSVGRGGAGDTQYF
d_gene: NA; j_gene: TRBJ1-1; v_gene: TRBV19; abundance: once; CDR3nt: TGTGCCAGTAGTATGAACAGTAGGAACACTGAAGCTTTCTTT; CDR3aa: CASSMNSRNTEAFF
d_gene: NA; j_gene: TRBJ2-1; v_gene: TRBV12-3/TRBV12-4; abundance: NA; CDR3nt: TGTGCCAGCAGTTCGTACAATGAGCAGTTCTTC; CDR3aa: CASSSYNEQFF
d_gene: NA; j_gene: TRBJ1-6; v_gene: TRBV5-6; abundance: NA; CDR3nt: TGTGCCAGCAGCTTGGCGAGCTCCTATAATTCACCCCTCCACTTT; CDR3aa: CASSLASSYNSPLHF
d_gene: NA; j_gene: TRBJ1-4; v_gene: TRBV15; abundance: NA; CDR3nt: TGTGCCACCAGCAGAGATAGATGGTCCTCAACTAATGAAAAACTGTTTTTT; CDR3aa: CATSRDRWSSTNEKLFF
d_gene: TRBD2; j_gene: TRBJ2-1; v_gene: TRBV5-1; abundance: NA; CDR3nt: TGCGCCAGCAGCCCGGGACTAGCTTACAATGAGCAGTTCTTC; CDR3aa: CASSPGLAYNEQFF
d_gene: NA; j_gene: TRBJ2-7; v_gene: TRBV7-2; abundance: NA; CDR3nt: TGTGCCAGCAGCTTACTGTCCGACGAGCAGTACTTC; CDR3aa: CASSLLSDEQYF